This T cell receptor (beta chain) was sequenced in a study of metastatic and nonmetastatic thyroid tumors (dated by TCRdb to 2018 to 2020). Study-level background: The researchers compared repertoires between peripheral blood samples and tumor or nodule tissue samples from patients with malignant or benign thyroid disease. Study-wide conclusions, independent of this receptor: TCR beta diversity was reported as significantly higher in malignant tumors than in benign nodules, in both blood and tumor samples.

The receptor library was made with PCR. The instrument was an Illumina HiSeq 4000. High-throughput sequencing was used to profile the TCR beta-chain CDR3 region of every patient. As for the authors' bioinformatics: A classifier to discriminate distant-metastatic papillary thyroid cancer patients was built from CDR3 differences across clinicopathological groups. To measure repertoire diversity the researchers used the Shannon index, while the Morisita-Horn index served to gauge how similar the tumor and blood repertoires were. Starting from the raw public reads, TCRdb applied fastp trimming at Q25, assembled clones with MiXCR and retained in-frame beta chains. The V and J calls come from TCRdb's annotation, not from the publication. For this sample there are around 34,000 clones; about 15% appear just once. About 20% of the sample is in the top ten clones. With regard to this clone: It lacks a known antigen. No base-level quality is on record; no much larger clone is a single base apart.

No patient had received any treatment before thyroid surgery. Using T-cell receptor beta sequencing, the researchers looked back retrospectively at clinical samples from patients, gathered between about 2011 and 2019. The sample consisted of blood. The receptor was derived from a male donor with papillary thyroid cancer or a benign thyroid nodule (not recorded which). Some clones in this sample may be carry-over from other donors' samples.

CDR3 reads: CAPSESQGGLTDTQYF. The DNA sequence is given as TGTGCCCCGAGTGAAAGCCAGGGGGGCCTCACAGATACGCAGTATTTT. The chain couples TRBV6-1 to TRBJ2-3; TRBD1 is perhaps the D gene, given 7 matching bases. Measured from the cysteine to the phenylalanine, the CDR3 is 16 residues long. The read is trimmed to its CDR3 DNA, 48 bases read in frame from base 1. The V and J ends are trimmed by 11 bases and 2 bases, leaving 23 bases between them. Reading the germline V gene gives CDR1 MNHNS and CDR2 SASEGT.